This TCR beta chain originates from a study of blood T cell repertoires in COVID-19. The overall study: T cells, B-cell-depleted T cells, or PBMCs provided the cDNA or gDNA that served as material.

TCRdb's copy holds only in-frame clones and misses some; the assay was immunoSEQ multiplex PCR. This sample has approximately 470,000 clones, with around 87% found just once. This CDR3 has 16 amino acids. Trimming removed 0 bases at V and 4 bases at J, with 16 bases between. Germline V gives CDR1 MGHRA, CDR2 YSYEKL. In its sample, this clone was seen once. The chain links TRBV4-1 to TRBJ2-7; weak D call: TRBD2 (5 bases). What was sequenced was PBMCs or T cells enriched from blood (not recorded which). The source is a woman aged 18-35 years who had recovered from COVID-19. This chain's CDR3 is CASSQDPRVGVYEQYF. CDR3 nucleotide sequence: TGCGCCAGCAGCCAAGATCCGAGGGTTGGGGTATACGAGCAGTACTTC.